The clone carrying this TCR beta chain was detected once. Its cognate antigen is unknown. This CDR3 is also generated by other DNA sequences in the sample. The sample comes from a study of cytomegalovirus exposure and HLA in healthy donors. Findings of the study overall: Common viral pathogens (according to a later analysis) appeared linked to several of the most significant clusters. In vitro, three CMV-associated chains proved specific for CMV antigens. In a later analysis, an Asian-associated ancestry cluster reportedly showed fewer N-insertions than the approximately 700-donor mean. Productive status was seen about 87% or about 30% of the time for most TCR beta V segments in an earlier analysis.

PCR primers comprised 60 Vbeta and 13 Jbeta primers. TCRdb's copy holds only in-frame clones and misses some; the assay was immunoSEQ multiplex PCR. The sample lists some 120,000 clones; 65% to 75% were seen once. The TCR sequence derives from a man aged 30 to 45 in good health and CMV-seropositive. The source material was PBMCs.

The CDR3 loop is CAWSLNLEMAEQYF. CDR3 nucleotide sequence: TGTGCCTGGAGTCTCAACCTGGAGATGGCCGAACAGTACTTC. The rearrangement joins TRBV30 to TRBJ2-7; D call uncertain. This CDR3 has 14 amino acids. V was clipped by 2 bases and J by 10 bases, with 21 bases between them. Per germline, CDR1 GTSNPN and CDR2 SVGIG (reference sequence).